The clone carrying this TCR beta chain turned up a few times. What it binds is not known. Germline V gene lookup returns CDR1 LNHDA and CDR2 SQIVND (reference sequence). This CDR3 is 13 amino acids long. Trimming cost V 11 bases and J 0 bases; bases outside gene matches: 7. The sample belongs to a study of CD8+ T cells in alopecia areata. Reverse transcription of extracted RNA yielded cDNA, which provided the sequencing template. The assay was immunoSEQ multiplex PCR, and TCRdb's table has in-frame clones only and misses some. The sample holds around 120,000 clones, 47% seen once. Findings and caveats of the study: Possibly as an HLA-related effect, TCR sharing across patients appeared less clear than in mice. Clonality in lesional scalp, especially alopecia totalis/universalis, exceeded that of normal scalp.

As part of sample collection, lesional scalp punch biopsies and peripheral blood were taken from alopecia areata patients. The researchers isolated CD4+ and CD8+ T cells from PBMCs by sorting. The origin of this receptor is a human donor with alopecia areata. This chain joins TRBV19 and TRBJ2-7; 7 bases line up with TRBD1. Sequencing used NKG2D-low CD8+ T cells sorted from blood. The CDR3 protein is CASKDRSSYEQYF. CDR3 DNA sequence: TGTGCCTCTAAGGACAGGAGCTCCTACGAGCAGTACTTC.